The TCR beta chain under discussion was sequenced for a study of graft-versus-host responses after intestinal transplantation. In the study overall: The whole recipient group had anti-thymocyte globulin induction followed by tacrolimus and steroids for around 3 years.

The table lists this clone with a count of one. Antigen unknown. Trimming shortened V by 3 bases and J by 4 bases, and 18 bases separated the two germline ends. The germline gives CDR1 LNHDA, CDR2 SQIVND (reference sequence). The CDR3 is 16 amino acids. Study results and caveats: The highest levels of circulating GvH clones went along with early declines in HvG clones after transplant. Analysis identified GvH clones in recipient marrow, with some appearing first in ileum or blood. High graft-versus-host to host-versus-graft clonal ratios were found in allografts of patients who had graft-donor T cell macrochimerism.

Libraries were prepared by immunoSEQ multiplex PCR; TCRdb keeps only in-frame clonotypes and omits some of them. The sample includes about 120,000 clones, approximately 92% of them seen just once. The source material was unstimulated CD4+ T cells sorted from spleen or lymph node cells, sampled before intestinal transplant. The chain links TRBV19 to TRBJ1-2; TRBD1 might be the D (6 bases). The clonotype originates from a human donor who received an intestinal transplant. CDR3 loop: CASSISGMDRGYGYTF. CDR3 nucleotide sequence: TGTGCCAGTAGTATTTCGGGGATGGACAGAGGCTATGGCTACACCTTC. Filled out from reference TRBV19 and TRBJ1-2, the complete variable domain reads DGGITQSPKYLFRKEGQNVTLSCEQNLNHDAMYWYRQDPGQGLRLIYYSQIVNDFQKGDIAEGYSVSREKKESFPLTVTSAQKNPTAFYLCASSISGMDRGYGYTFGSGTRLTVV.